Each of the 26 T cell receptor beta chains below was sequenced from the same sample in a study of beta chain features in type 1 diabetes. Broader study findings: A moderate, significant TCRB CDR3 shortening appeared in type 1 diabetes across four CD4+ subsets.

These receptors lack a known antigen. Expressed TCRB transcripts were sequenced after all isolated RNA was converted to cDNA. Generated by immunoSEQ multiplex PCR, the TCRdb table keeps only in-frame clones and is missing some. The sample records fewer than 400,000 clones, 7% to 10% being singletons. Sequenced sample: central memory CD4+ T cells from blood. The receptor set was obtained from a man aged 25 to 40 with type 1 diabetes.

In its sample, this clone was seen a few times. This sequence joins TRBV10-3 and TRBJ2-5, with D perhaps matching TRBD2 (6 bases). There are 12 residues in the CDR3. V was pared by 3 bases and J by 5 bases, with 7 bases between. Germline loops: CDR1 ENHRY, CDR2 SYGVKD. The CDR3 DNA follows: TGTGCCATCAGTGAACGGGAGGAGACCCAGTACTTC. Residues: CAISEREETQYF.

This clone turned up a few times. V and J are TRBV9 and TRBJ2-5; D remains unclear. The V gene lost 3 bases and the J gene lost 5 bases, with 8 bases spanning the gap. From germline, CDR1 is SGDLS and CDR2 YYNGEE. The CDR3 extends over 12 amino acids. This CDR3 is CASSGPLETQYF. CDR3 DNA: TGTGCCAGCAGCGGACCCTTGGAGACCCAGTACTTC.

J is TRBJ2-3 and V is TRBV7-2, with D unresolved. V lost 3 bases to trimming and J lost 5 bases, with 12 bases between them. Germline CDR1 and CDR2: SGHTA and FQGNSA. This CDR3 is built from 14 residues. CDR3 nucleotide sequence: TGTGCCAGCAGCTTGATGAGCGCTCAAGATACGCAGTATTTT. Translating it yields CASSLMSAQDTQYF.

The chain employs TRBV7-8 and TRBJ1-1; D unclear. Per germline, CDR1 SGHVS and CDR2 FQNEAQ. Trimming removed 1 base at V and 10 bases at J, with 13 bases between. CDR3 length: 13 residues. The CDR3 reads CASSLGGRDTAFF. CDR3 coding DNA: TGTGCCAGCAGCTTAGGAGGTCGCGACACAGCTTTCTTT.

This clone was seen a few times. This sequence joins TRBV27 and TRBJ2-7; D gene uncertain. Germline V gene data show CDR1 as MNHEY and CDR2 as SMNVEV (reference sequence). The CDR3 is 15 residues long. The V and J ends lost 6 bases and 3 bases respectively, with 18 bases between them. CDR3 sequence: CASSSRPGRIYEQYF. CDR3 coding DNA: TGTGCCAGCAGCTCCCGTCCCGGGCGGATCTACGAGCAGTACTTC.

This clone turned up a few times. The chain has TRBV10-2 and TRBJ2-5; 7 bases fit TRBD1. The CDR3 is 14 amino acids. Trimming at V came to 8 bases and at J to 5 bases, leaving 11 bases not matched to a gene. Germline V CDR1 and CDR2: WSHSY, SAAADI. Here the CDR3 reads CASRKDRSLETQYF. The CDR3 nucleotides are TGCGCCAGCCGAAAGGACAGGTCATTGGAGACCCAGTACTTC.

Turning to this clone: This probably arose from a read error, given a far larger clone one base away. CDR3 amino acids: CASSRDRGYEQYF. As DNA, the CDR3 is TGTGCCAGCAGCCGAGACAGGGGCTACGAGCAGTACTTC. The V gene is TRBV5-6, the J gene TRBJ2-7; 8 bases line up with TRBD1. Trimming removed 4 bases from V and 3 bases from J; junction bases left unmatched: 3. The germline V gene has CDR1 SGHDT and CDR2 YYEEEE. This CDR3 is 13 amino acids long.

The table lists this clone with many counts. This rearrangement joins TRBV7-2 to TRBJ2-5; D possibly matches TRBD1 or TRBD2 (5 bases each). CDR1 is SGHTA and CDR2 is FQGNSA in the germline V gene. The V end was cut by 3 bases, the J end by 5 bases, with 13 bases between. The CDR3 extends over 14 amino acids. CDR3 region: CASSFRGLRETQYF. The CDR3 DNA is TGTGCCAGCAGCTTCCGGGGCTTGAGGGAGACCCAGTACTTC.

This clone has just a few counts. V and J are TRBV15 and TRBJ1-1, with 9 bases matching TRBD1. The V gene end was trimmed by 5 bases and the J gene end by 5 bases; junction bases not matched to a gene: 6. Germline loops: CDR1 LNHNV, CDR2 YYDKDF (reference sequence). There are 14 residues in the CDR3. CDR3 DNA: TGTGCCACCAGCGCAACAGGGGGCTGGACTGAAGCTTTCTTT. Protein sequence: CATSATGGWTEAFF.

The V gene is TRBV6-5, the J gene TRBJ1-5, with 8 bases lining up with TRBD1. The CDR3 is 15 residues long. CDR1 and CDR2 from the germline V gene are MNHEY and SVGAGI. V dropped 6 bases and J dropped 8; count of bases not matched to a gene: 12. The CDR3 protein is CASSFQGAKGEPQHF. DNA for the CDR3: TGTGCCAGCAGCTTTCAGGGGGCGAAAGGGGAGCCCCAGCATTTT.

The gene calls are TRBV18 and TRBJ1-1, with a tentative D call TRBD1 (5 bases). The germline CDR1 and CDR2 sequences are KGHSH and LQKENI. V lost 1 base, J lost 3 bases, and 15 bases lay in between. The CDR3 sequence is 16 residues long. CDR3 nucleotides: TGTGCCAGCTCACCACTTTATACCGGGGCCGACACTGAAGCTTTCTTT. Protein: CASSPLYTGADTEAFF.

This clone showed up just a few times. This chain connects TRBV5-5 to TRBJ2-7; D uncertain. The CDR3 is made up of 11 amino acids. Per the germline V gene, CDR1 is SGHKS and CDR2 is YYEKEE (reference sequence). V shed 3 bases and J shed 2 bases, with 3 bases lying between them. CDR3 in DNA: TGTGCCAGCAGCTCGACCTACGAGCAGTACTTC. Translation: CASSSTYEQYF. Using reference TRBV5-5 and TRBJ2-7 for the parts outside the CDR3, the full variable domain is DAGVTQSPTHLIKTRGQQVTLRCSPISGHKSVSWYQQVLGQGPQFIFQYYEKEERGRGNFPDRFSARQFPNYSSELNVNALLLGDSALYLCASSSTYEQYFGPGTRLTVT.

In this sample, this clone turned up a few times. The V call is TRBV27, the J call TRBJ2-3; no definite D call. The CDR3 contains 13 residues. Trimming removed 4 bases from V and 10 bases from J, with 15 bases in between. CDR1 is MNHEY, CDR2 SMNVEV, per germline (reference sequence). Here the CDR3 DNA reads TGTGCCAGCAGTTCCCCGAGGTGGGCCGCGCAGTATTTT. Translation: CASSSPRWAAQYF.

This clone was seen at least ten times. The chain recombines TRBV28 with TRBJ2-2; D remains unclear. The CDR3 contains 12 residues. Germline-derived CDR1 and CDR2 are MDHEN and SYDVKM. Trimming removed 7 bases at V and 6 bases at J, with 9 bases between. The CDR3 coding sequence is TGTGCCAGCACCCCCCTAGCCGGGGAGCTGTTTTTT. This sequence encodes CASTPLAGELFF.

This clone was counted between two and nine times. V usage is TRBV7-9 and J usage is TRBJ2-7, with D possibly being TRBD1 (6 bases). CDR3 size: 16 residues. V was cut by 4 bases and J by 3 bases, with 19 bases left in between. Germline values: CDR1 SEHNR, CDR2 FQNEAQ (reference sequence). This CDR3 reads CASSCKTGQTHYEQYF. The CDR3, as DNA: TGTGCCAGCAGCTGCAAAACCGGACAGACACACTACGAGCAGTACTTC.

This clone was observed a few times. The chain joins TRBV28 to TRBJ2-4; D gene uncertain. V was trimmed by 4 bases and J by 0 bases, leaving 13 bases between them. This CDR3 has 16 residues. The germline gives CDR1 MDHEN, CDR2 SYDVKM. The CDR3: CASSSPTVLAKNIQYF. In DNA form, the CDR3 reads TGTGCCAGCAGTTCCCCTACCGTCCTAGCCAAAAACATTCAGTACTTC. The full variable domain, its missing parts supplied by reference TRBV28 and TRBJ2-4, is DVKVTQSSRYLVKRTGEKVFLECVQDMDHENMFWYRQDPGLGLRLIYFSYDVKMKEKGDIPEGYSVSREKKERFSLILESASTNQTSMYLCASSSPTVLAKNIQYFGAGTRLSVL.

In its sample, this clone was seen a few times. V and J are TRBV4-3 and TRBJ1-2, with TRBD1 matching 8 bases. There are 16 residues in the CDR3. Per germline, CDR1 LGHNA and CDR2 YSLEER. V trimming: 0 bases; J trimming: 0 bases; junction bases outside the gene matches: 3. The DNA for the CDR3 is TGCGCCAGCAGCCAAGACCGGACAGGGTCTAACTATGGCTACACCTTC. Its translation is CASSQDRTGSNYGYTF.

CDR3 region: CATAGGYYGYTF. The CDR3 DNA sequence: TGTGCCACCGCAGGGGGCTACTATGGCTACACCTTC. J is TRBJ1-2 and V is TRBV30; 8 nucleotides match TRBD1. The CDR3 covers 12 residues. J gave up 3 bases and V 8 bases, and 5 bases lay outside the gene matches. Germline CDR1 reads GTSNPN; CDR2 reads SVGIG (reference sequence).

The gene calls are TRBV23-1 and TRBJ2-7; D ambiguous. TRBV23-1 carries the ORF label, with uncertain function. Trimming shortened V by 11 bases and J by 2 bases, and 19 bases separated the two germline ends. The CDR3 spans 14 residues. CDR3 residues: CAATRIQRPYEQYF. DNA for the CDR3: TGCGCCGCAACTCGAATACAGAGACCCTACGAGCAGTACTTC.

V gene TRBV7-9 combines with J gene TRBJ1-1, with 10 bases that match TRBD1. Looked up from germline, CDR1 is SEHNR and CDR2 is FQNEAQ (reference sequence). There are 15 residues in the CDR3. Trimming removed 3 bases from V and 0 bases from J; junction bases left unmatched: 1. The CDR3 DNA is TGTGCCAGCAGCTTTGGGACAGGGGTGAACACTGAAGCTTTCTTT. This gives the protein CASSFGTGVNTEAFF.

This rearrangement joins TRBV5-1 to TRBJ1-1, with TRBD1 as a possible D gene (5 bases). Trimming took off 0 bases at V and 7 bases at J, with 13 bases between the two ends. CDR3 size: 14 residues. Germline lookup yields CDR1 SGHRS and CDR2 YFSETQ. In nucleotides, the CDR3 is TGCGCCAGCAGCTTGGGAAGGGGAGGAGATGAAGCTTTCTTT. As protein: CASSLGRGGDEAFF.

This clone was observed a handful of times. This chain joins TRBV25-1 and TRBJ2-5, with D maybe TRBD2 (6 bases). The CDR3 consists of 12 residues. Trimming removed 8 bases from V and 4 bases from J, with 11 bases in between. CDR1 MGHDK and CDR2 SYGVNS come from the germline V gene. As DNA, the CDR3 is TGTGCCAGCGGGGGGATAGCAGAGACCCAGTACTTC. Translated: CASGGIAETQYF.

This clone was counted many times. CDR3 in amino acids: CASSLSRGSGGQPQHF. The DNA of the CDR3 is TGTGCCAGCAGTTTGTCCCGGGGATCTGGGGGTCAGCCCCAGCATTTT. The chain carries TRBV28 and TRBJ1-5; tentatively, D is TRBD1 (5 bases). There are 16 residues in the CDR3. Germline values: CDR1 MDHEN, CDR2 SYDVKM. The V end was cut by 3 bases, the J end by 6 bases, with 18 bases between.

The sample holds many counts of this clone. The chain joins TRBV7-9 to TRBJ1-4; D not certain. V lost 5 bases, J lost 6 bases, and 10 bases lay in between. Germline V CDR1 and CDR2: SEHNR, FQNEAQ (reference sequence). The CDR3 length is 13 residues. The CDR3 protein is CASSPVKDEKLFF. CDR3 sequence (DNA): TGTGCCAGCAGCCCGGTCAAGGATGAAAAACTGTTTTTT.

This clone was counted only a few times. Different DNA sequences within this sample yield the same CDR3. The genes are TRBV9 and TRBJ1-2, with D perhaps matching TRBD1 (6 bases). The CDR3 spans 13 residues. The V and J ends lost 3 bases and 2 bases respectively, with 8 bases between them. CDR1 is SGDLS, CDR2 YYNGEE, per germline. This CDR3 reads CASSAQGNYGYTF. In DNA, the CDR3 is TGTGCCAGCAGCGCGCAGGGGAACTATGGCTACACCTTC.

This clone was picked up a small number of times. This sample includes further DNA sequences coding for the same CDR3. This rearrangement joins TRBV5-1 to TRBJ2-3; 8 bases agree with TRBD1. V lost 3 bases to trimming and J lost 0 bases; unmatched junction nucleotides: 0. The CDR3 sequence is 14 residues long. The germline CDR1 and CDR2 sequences are SGHRS and YFSETQ. In nucleotides, the CDR3 is TGCGCCAGCAGCTGGACAGGGAGCACAGATACGCAGTATTTT. This sequence encodes CASSWTGSTDTQYF.